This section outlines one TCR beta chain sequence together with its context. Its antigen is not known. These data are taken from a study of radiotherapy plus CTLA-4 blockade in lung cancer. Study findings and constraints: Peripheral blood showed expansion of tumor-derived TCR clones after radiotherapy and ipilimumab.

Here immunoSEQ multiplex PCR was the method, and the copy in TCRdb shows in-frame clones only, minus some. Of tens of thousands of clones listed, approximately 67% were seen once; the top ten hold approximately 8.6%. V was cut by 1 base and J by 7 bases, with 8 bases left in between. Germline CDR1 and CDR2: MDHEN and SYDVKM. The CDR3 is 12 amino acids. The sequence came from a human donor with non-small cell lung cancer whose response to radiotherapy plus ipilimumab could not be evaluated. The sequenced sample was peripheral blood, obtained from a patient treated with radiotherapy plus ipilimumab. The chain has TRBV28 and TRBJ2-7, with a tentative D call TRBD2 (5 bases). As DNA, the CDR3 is TGTGCCAGCAGTTTATTTCCGGGGGAGCAGTACTTC. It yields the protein CASSLFPGEQYF.